This T cell receptor beta chain stems from a study of T cell responses to AZD1222 COVID-19 vaccine. The CDR3 sequence is 16 residues long. The V and J ends lost 3 bases and 5 bases respectively, with 17 bases between them. Per germline, CDR1 MGHRA and CDR2 YSYEKL. Whole-study results and caveats: Most donors were white British, females outnumbered males, and clonal diversity was possibly underestimated. After two AZD1222 doses, spike-specific TCR breadth and depth rose versus day 0.

The assay was immunoSEQ multiplex PCR, and TCRdb's table has in-frame clones only and misses some. The sample contains about 180,000 clones, more than 80% of which appear only once. As regards this clone: The antigen is not known.

This TCR was sampled from an adult who received the MenACWY meningococcal vaccine as a control. This material consisted of peripheral blood, taken 28 days after the second dose of the MenACWY control vaccine. This chain links TRBV4-1 with TRBJ2-1; TRBD2 might be the D (6 bases). The CDR3 region is CASSQRTGGLHNEQFF. CDR3 DNA: TGCGCCAGCAGCCAGAGAACCGGGGGTTTACACAATGAGCAGTTCTTC.